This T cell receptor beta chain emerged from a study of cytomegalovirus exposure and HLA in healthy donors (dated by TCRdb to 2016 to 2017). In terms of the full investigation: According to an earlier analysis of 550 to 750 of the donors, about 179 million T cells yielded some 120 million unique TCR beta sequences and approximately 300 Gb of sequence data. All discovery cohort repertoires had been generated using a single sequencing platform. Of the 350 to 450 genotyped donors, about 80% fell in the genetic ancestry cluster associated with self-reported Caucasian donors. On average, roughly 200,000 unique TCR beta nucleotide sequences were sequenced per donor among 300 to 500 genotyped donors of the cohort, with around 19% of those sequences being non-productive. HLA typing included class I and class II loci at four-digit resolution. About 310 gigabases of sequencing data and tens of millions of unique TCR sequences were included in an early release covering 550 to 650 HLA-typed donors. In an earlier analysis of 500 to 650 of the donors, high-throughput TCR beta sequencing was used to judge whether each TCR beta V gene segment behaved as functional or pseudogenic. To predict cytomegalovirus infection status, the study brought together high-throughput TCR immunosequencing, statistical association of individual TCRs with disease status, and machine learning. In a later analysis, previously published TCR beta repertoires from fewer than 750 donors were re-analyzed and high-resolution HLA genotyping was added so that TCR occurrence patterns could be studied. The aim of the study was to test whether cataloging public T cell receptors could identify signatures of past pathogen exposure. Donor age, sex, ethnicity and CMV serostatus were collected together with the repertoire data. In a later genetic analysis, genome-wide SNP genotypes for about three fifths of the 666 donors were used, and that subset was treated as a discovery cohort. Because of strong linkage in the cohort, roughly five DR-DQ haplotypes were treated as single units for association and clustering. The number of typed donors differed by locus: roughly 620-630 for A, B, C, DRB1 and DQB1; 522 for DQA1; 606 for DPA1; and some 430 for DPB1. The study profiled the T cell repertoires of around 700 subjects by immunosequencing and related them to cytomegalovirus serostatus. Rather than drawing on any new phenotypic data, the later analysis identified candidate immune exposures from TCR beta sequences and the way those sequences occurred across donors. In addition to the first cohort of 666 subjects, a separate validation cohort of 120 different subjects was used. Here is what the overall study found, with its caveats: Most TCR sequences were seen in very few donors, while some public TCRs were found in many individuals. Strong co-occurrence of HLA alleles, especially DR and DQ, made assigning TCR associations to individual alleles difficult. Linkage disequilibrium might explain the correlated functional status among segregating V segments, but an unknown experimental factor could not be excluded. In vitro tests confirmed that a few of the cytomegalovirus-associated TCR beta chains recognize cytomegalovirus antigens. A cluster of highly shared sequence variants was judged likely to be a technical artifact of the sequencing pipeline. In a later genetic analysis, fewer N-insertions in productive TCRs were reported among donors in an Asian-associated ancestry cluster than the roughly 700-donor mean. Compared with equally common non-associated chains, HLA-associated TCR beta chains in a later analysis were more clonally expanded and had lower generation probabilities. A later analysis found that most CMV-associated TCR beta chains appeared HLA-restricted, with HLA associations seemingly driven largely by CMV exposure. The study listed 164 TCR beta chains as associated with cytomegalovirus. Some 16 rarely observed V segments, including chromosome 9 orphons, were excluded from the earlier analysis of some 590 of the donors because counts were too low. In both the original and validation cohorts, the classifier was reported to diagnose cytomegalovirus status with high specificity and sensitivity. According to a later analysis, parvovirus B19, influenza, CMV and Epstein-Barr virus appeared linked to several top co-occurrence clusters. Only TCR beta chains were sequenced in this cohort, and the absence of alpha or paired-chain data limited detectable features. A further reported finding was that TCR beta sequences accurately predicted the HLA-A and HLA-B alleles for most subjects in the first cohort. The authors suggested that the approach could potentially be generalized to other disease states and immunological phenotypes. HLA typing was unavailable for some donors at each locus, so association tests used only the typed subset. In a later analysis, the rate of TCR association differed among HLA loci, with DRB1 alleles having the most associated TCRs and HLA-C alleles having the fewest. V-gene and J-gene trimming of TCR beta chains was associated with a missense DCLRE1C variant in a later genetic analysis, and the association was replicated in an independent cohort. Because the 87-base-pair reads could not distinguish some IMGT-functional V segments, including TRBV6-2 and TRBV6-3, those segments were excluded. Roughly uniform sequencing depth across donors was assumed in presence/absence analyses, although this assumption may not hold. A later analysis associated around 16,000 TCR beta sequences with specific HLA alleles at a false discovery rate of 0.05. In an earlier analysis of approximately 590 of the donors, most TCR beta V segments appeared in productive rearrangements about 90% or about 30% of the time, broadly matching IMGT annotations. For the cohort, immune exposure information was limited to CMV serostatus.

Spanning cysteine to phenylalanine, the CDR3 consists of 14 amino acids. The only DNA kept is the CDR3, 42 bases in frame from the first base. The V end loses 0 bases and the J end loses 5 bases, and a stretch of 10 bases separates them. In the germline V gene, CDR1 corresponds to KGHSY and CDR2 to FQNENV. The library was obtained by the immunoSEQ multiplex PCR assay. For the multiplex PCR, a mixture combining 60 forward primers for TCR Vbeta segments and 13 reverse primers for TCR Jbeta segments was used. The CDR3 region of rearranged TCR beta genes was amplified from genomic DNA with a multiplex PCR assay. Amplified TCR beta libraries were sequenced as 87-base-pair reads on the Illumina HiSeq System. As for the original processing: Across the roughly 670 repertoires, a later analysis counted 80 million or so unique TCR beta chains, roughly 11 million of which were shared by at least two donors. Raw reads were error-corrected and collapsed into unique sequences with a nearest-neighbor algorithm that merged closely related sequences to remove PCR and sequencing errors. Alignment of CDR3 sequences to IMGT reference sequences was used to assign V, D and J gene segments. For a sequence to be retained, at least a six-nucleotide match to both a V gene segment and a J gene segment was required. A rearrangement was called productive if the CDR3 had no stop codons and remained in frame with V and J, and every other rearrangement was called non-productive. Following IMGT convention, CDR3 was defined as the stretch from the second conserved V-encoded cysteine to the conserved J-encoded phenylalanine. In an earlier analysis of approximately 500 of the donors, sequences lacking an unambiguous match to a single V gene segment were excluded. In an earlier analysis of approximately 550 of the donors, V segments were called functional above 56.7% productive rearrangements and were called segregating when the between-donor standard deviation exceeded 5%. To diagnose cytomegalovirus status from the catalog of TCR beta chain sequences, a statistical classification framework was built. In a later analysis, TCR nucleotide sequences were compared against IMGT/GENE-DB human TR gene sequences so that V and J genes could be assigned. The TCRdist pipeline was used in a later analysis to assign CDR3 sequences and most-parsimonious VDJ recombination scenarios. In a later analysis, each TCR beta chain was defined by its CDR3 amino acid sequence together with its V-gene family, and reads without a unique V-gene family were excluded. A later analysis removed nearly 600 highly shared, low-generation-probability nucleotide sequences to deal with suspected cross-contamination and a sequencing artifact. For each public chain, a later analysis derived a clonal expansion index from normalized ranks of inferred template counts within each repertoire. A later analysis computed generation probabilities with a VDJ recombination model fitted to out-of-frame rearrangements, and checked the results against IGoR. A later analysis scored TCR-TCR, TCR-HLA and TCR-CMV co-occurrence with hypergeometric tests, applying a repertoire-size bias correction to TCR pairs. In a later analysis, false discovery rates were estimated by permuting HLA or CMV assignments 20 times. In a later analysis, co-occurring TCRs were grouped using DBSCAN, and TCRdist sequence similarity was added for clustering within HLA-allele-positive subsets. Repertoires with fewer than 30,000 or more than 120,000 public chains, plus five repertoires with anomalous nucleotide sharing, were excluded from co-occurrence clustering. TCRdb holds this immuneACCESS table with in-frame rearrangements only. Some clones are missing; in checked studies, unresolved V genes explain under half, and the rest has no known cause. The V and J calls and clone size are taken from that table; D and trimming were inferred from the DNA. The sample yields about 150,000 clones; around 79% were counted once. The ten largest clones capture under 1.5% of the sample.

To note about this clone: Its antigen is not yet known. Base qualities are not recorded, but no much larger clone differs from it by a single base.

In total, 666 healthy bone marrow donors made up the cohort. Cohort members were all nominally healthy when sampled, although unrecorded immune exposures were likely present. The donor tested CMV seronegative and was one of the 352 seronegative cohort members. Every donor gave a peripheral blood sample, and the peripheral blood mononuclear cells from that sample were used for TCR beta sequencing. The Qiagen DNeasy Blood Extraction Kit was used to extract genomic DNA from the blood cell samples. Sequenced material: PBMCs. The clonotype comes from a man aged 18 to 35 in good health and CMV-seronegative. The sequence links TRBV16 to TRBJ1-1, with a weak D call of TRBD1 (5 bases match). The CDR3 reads CASSQSVGLTEAFF. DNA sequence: TGTGCCAGCAGCCAATCTGTGGGGCTTACTGAAGCTTTCTTT.